The clone carrying this T cell receptor (beta chain) showed up many times. The target antigen is unknown. This specimen belongs to a study of identical twins. Study results and limitations: Zero-insertion analyses were open to partial confounding by invariant MAIT and iNKT cells. There was an excess of low generation probability in the out-of-frame alpha sequences that twins shared.

The CDR3 is 13 residues long. From germline, CDR1 is SGHTA and CDR2 FQGNSA. V was trimmed by 9 bases and J by 4 bases, leaving 16 bases between them. After template switching added a universal primer site, the resulting cDNA carried unique molecular identifiers. TCRdb used MiXCR to reprocess the 5' RACE reads, holding one entry per CDR3 protein. The top ten hold approximately 0.98% of the sample, which has roughly 490,000 distinct CDR3 sequences, roughly an eighth seen once. These data are also associated with another study on yellow fever vaccine responses in identical twins.

This receptor was taken from a woman under 30 in good health. Sequences were obtained from CD4+ T cells sorted from blood. V is TRBV7-2 and J is TRBJ2-7; a possible D gene is TRBD1 (6 bases). The CDR3 coding sequence is TGTGCCAGTACACAGGGTATCCTTTACGAGCAGTACTTC. Protein: CASTQGILYEQYF. Using reference TRBV7-2 and TRBJ2-7 for the parts outside the CDR3, the full variable domain is GAGVSQSPSNKVTEKGKDVELRCDPISGHTALYWYRQSLGQGLEFLIYFQGNSAPDKSGLPSDRFSAERTGGSVSTLTIQRTQQEDSAVYLCASTQGILYEQYFGPGTRLTVT.